One sample yielded the 4 T cell receptor beta chains listed below, sequenced in a study of CD8 T cells in Susac syndrome. With random hexamers, reverse transcription was performed on about 0.5 to 1 ug of RNA. TCRdb independently ran MiXCR on the immunoSEQ multiplex PCR reads; one entry per CDR3 protein. This sample has more than 55,000 distinct CDR3 sequences, with 95% found just once. Sequences were obtained from CD8+ T cells from PBMCs. The receptor source for this set is a human donor in good health.

This clonotype has a single count. The rearrangement uses TRBV12-3 or TRBV12-4 and TRBJ2-5; D is ambiguous. The CDR3 totals 13 residues. V dropped 7 bases and J dropped 5 bases, with 14 bases sitting between them. Here the CDR3 DNA reads TGTGCCAGCACCCGGGCCCTTGGGGAGACCCAGTACTTC. The encoded protein is CASTRALGETQYF.

The rearrangement links TRBV4-2 to TRBJ1-2; D is ambiguous. CDR3 length equals 17 residues. Germline loops: CDR1 LGHNA, CDR2 YNFKEQ. With 3 bases removed from V and 1 base from J, the gap between germline ends came to 18 bases. The CDR3 coding sequence is TGTGCCAGCAGCCACCAAAGGATGGGAGGGCTTAACTATGGCTACACCTTC. Translating gives CASSHQRMGGLNYGYTF.

The chain couples TRBV19 to TRBJ2-1, with no clear D. There are 13 residues in the CDR3. The V end lost 4 bases, the J end lost 6 bases, and 10 bases lay between the germline ends. The germline gives CDR1 LNHDA, CDR2 SQIVND (reference sequence). The CDR3 protein is CASSTFSINEQFF. The CDR3 region has the DNA TGTGCCAGTAGTACATTCAGCATCAATGAGCAGTTCTTC.

This clonotype was observed a single time. The chain combines TRBV7-6 with TRBJ2-7, with D possibly matching TRBD1 (6 bases). The V gene lost 1 base and the J gene lost 4 bases, with 17 bases spanning the gap. The CDR3 totals 16 residues. Germline loops: CDR1 SGHVS, CDR2 FNYEAQ. CDR3 loop: CASSLVLPTGSYEQYF. For the CDR3, the DNA is TGTGCCAGCAGCTTAGTCCTCCCAACAGGGAGTTACGAGCAGTACTTC.